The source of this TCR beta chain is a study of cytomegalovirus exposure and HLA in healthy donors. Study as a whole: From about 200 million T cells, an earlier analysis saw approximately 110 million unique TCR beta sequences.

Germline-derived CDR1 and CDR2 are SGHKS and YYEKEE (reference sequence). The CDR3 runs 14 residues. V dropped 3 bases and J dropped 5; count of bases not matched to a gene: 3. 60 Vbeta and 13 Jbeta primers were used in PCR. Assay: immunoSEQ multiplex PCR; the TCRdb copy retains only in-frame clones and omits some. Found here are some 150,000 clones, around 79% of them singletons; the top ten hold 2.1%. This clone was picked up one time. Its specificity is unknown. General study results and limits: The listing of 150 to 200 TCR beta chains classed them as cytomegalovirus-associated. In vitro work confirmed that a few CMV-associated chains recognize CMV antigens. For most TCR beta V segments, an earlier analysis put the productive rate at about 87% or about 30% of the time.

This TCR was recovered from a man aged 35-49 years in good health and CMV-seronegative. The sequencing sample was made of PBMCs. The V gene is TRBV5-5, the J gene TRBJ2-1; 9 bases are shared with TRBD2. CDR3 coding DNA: TGTGCCAGCAGCTACAGACTAGCGGACAATGAGCAGTTCTTC. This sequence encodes CASSYRLADNEQFF.